This T cell receptor beta chain stems from a study of shared clonotypes between healthy human individuals. For the study at large: Three CD4 naive, three CD4 memory, two CD8 naive and one CD8 memory plate were used per donor.

Study-wide points: The study's rarefaction showed incomplete sorted-subset sequencing despite large depth.

Clones were sequenced by immunoSEQ multiplex PCR, and TCRdb holds only the in-frame ones, with some missing. Of roughly 2,000,000 clones listed, less than 95% are singletons. Germline V gives CDR1 SNHLY, CDR2 FYNNEI. The CDR3 extends over 16 amino acids. V was cut by 6 bases and J by 4 bases, with 18 bases left in between. Points on this clone: What it binds is not known.

Terminally differentiated effector memory CD45RA+ cells were excluded from the naive CD8 cells, which were CD45RO-negative and positively selected for CCR7. Sequencing was performed on naive CD8+ T cells sorted from blood. The receptor was isolated from a man aged 18-30 years in good health. The rearrangement joins TRBV2 to TRBJ1-4; TRBD1 is a possible D gene (5 bases). The DNA of the CDR3 is TGTGCCAGCAGGGCTAACTGGGACGGCGGTAATGAAAAACTGTTTTTT. It encodes CASRANWDGGNEKLFF.